The present T cell receptor (beta chain) was sequenced within a study of neurological immune-mediated disorders. Whole-study results and caveats: A possible signature was seen in one related-CDR3 cluster, into which phylogenetic grouping placed the repertoires of 18 of 34 multiple sclerosis patients. Levels of TCR clonal expansion peaked in HTLV-1-associated myelopathy and reached their lowest in multiple sclerosis, under those of healthy controls.

The making of cDNA relied on 5'RACE with 10-nucleotide random UMIs. MiXCR, run by TCRdb on the 5' RACE reads, gives a single entry per CDR3 protein. The sample shows tens of thousands of distinct CDR3 sequences, roughly 3.2% of them seen only once. Germline V lookup: CDR1 SGHRS, CDR2 YFSETQ. Trimming removed 4 bases from V and 4 bases from J; junction bases left unmatched: 15. CDR3 length: 18 residues. This clonotype was found many times. Its target is unknown. PBMCs numbering 2 million and stored at -80 C yielded the unsorted libraries. The rearrangement uses TRBV5-1 and TRBJ2-3; 10 nucleotides line up with TRBD1. Sequencing was done on a sample of PBMCs. This sequence was found in a woman aged 30 to 39 with multiple sclerosis. The CDR3 DNA follows: TGCGCCAGCAGCCCGGGACAGGGGTTCAATGAGGGGGCAGATACGCAGTATTTT. Its protein is CASSPGQGFNEGADTQYF.